The rows below give T cell receptor beta chains drawn from one sample of a study of blood T cells in healthy people across ages. TCRdb re-called the 5' RACE reads with MiXCR, one entry per CDR3 protein. The sample lists just under 750,000 distinct CDR3 sequences, 20% to 25% occurring once. The sample was blood. The receptors here all came from a man aged 70 or older in good health. CDR3s include the opening cysteine and the closing phenylalanine or tryptophan. The D gene is left open where the match is weak. The listing skips clone size in some rows; elsewhere it reads once, few, many or a size class.

D gene,clone size,V gene,J gene,CDR3 DNA,CDR3 protein
TRBD1,.,TRBV5-1,TRBJ2-2,TGCGCCAGCAGCTTTGACAGGGGAGTCACCGGGGAGCTGTTTTTT,CASSFDRGVTGELFF
.,few,TRBV21-1,TRBJ1-2,TGTGCCAGCAGCAAAGCCGGCCACCGCTTCGACACCTTC,CASSKAGHRFDTF
.,.,TRBV6-2/TRBV6-3,TRBJ2-3,TGTGCCAGCAGTTACATCCAGGGGCCGCAGTATTTT,CASSYIQGPQYF
.,.,TRBV29-1,TRBJ2-7,TGCAGCGTTGGACAACGAACCTACGAGCAGTACTTC,CSVGQRTYEQYF
TRBD2,.,TRBV20-1,TRBJ2-1,TGCAGTGCTAAGGAGTCGGGAGGGGGAAATGAGCAGTTCTTC,CSAKESGGGNEQFF
.,few,TRBV7-9,TRBJ2-1,TGTGCCAGCAGCCCCCCCAGGTACAATGAGCAGTTCTTC,CASSPPRYNEQFF
.,few,TRBV12-3/TRBV12-4,TRBJ1-1,TGTGCCAGCAGTACGACTCGGAACACTGAAGCTCCCTTT,CASSTTRNTEAPF
.,.,TRBV20-1,TRBJ2-7,TGCAGTGCCCCCGGGGAGGTCTACGAGCAGTACTTC,CSAPGEVYEQYF
TRBD2,few,TRBV11-2,TRBJ2-3,TGTGCCAGCAGCCCGTGGGGGAGCGGGGGGACCACAGATACGCAGTATTTT,CASSPWGSGGTTDTQYF
TRBD1,.,TRBV6-6,TRBJ1-1,TGTGCCAGCAGTTACCCGGCAGGGGGGGGCACTGAAGCTTTCTTT,CASSYPAGGGTEAFF
.,.,TRBV18,TRBJ2-3,TGTGCCAGCTCACCAGATGATACGCAGTATTTT,CASSPDDTQYF
.,few,TRBV6-5,TRBJ1-6,TGTGCCAGCAGACGTGGGTCTAATTCACCCCTCCACTTT,CASRRGSNSPLHF
.,.,TRBV27,TRBJ1-1,TGTGCCAGCAGTACACCGACAGGTCGTGAAGCTTTCTTT,CASSTPTGREAFF
.,.,TRBV10-3,TRBJ2-1,TGTGCCATCAGTGAGGGCTATAGCTATGAGCAGTTCTTC,CAISEGYSYEQFF
.,few,TRBV7-9,TRBJ2-3,TGTGCCAGCACGAACGGGACTTTT,CASTNGTF
.,.,TRBV7-2,TRBJ2-5,TGTGCCAGCAGCTTACGAGGCCCTCTCCCCGAGACCCAGTACTTC,CASSLRGPLPETQYF
.,.,TRBV12-3/TRBV12-4,TRBJ1-5,TGTGCCAGCAGTTTAGACGGACAGATCAATCAGCCCCAGCATTTT,CASSLDGQINQPQHF
.,.,TRBV7-6,TRBJ2-3,TGTGCCGACCGCCATACGCAGTATTTT,CADRHTQYF
.,few,TRBV6-1,TRBJ1-5,TGTGCCAGCAGTGATACGAGGGTCATTAATCAGCCCCAGCATTTT,CASSDTRVINQPQHF
.,.,TRBV6-6,TRBJ1-2,TGTGCCAGCAGTTACTCGACGGTTAGCTATGGCTACACCTTC,CASSYSTVSYGYTF
TRBD1,many,TRBV7-6,TRBJ1-2,TGTGCCAGCAGCTCCCGCCTCCGGGACAGGGAAGGAGGCAATGGCTACACCTTC,CASSSRLRDREGGNGYTF
TRBD2,few,TRBV12-3/TRBV12-4,TRBJ2-3,TGTGCCAGCAGTTTATACCCGGTTAGCGGGAGACCACTCACAGATACGCAGTATTTT,CASSLYPVSGRPLTDTQYF
TRBD2,many,TRBV28,TRBJ2-1,TGTGCCAGCAGTTTACCGGGGGGGCGCAATGAGCAGTTCTTC,CASSLPGGRNEQFF
.,few,TRBV5-1,TRBJ1-2,TGCGCCAGCAGCTTGGAGGCCAGAGCTAACTATGGCTACACCTTC,CASSLEARANYGYTF
.,few,TRBV4-3,TRBJ2-3,TGCGCCAGCAGCCAAGCGGTTCAGTATACGCAGTATTTT,CASSQAVQYTQYF
.,.,TRBV20-1,TRBJ2-3,TGCAGTGCTAGTATAAAAGGGTATGGCACAGATACGCAGTATTTT,CSASIKGYGTDTQYF
.,few,TRBV11-2,TRBJ1-2,TGTGCCAGCAGCCATAACAGGGACTATGGCTACACCTTC,CASSHNRDYGYTF
TRBD1,.,TRBV2,TRBJ2-3,TGTGCCATTCGCGGACAGGGCGCCACAGATACGCAGTATTTT,CAIRGQGATDTQYF
.,.,TRBV19,TRBJ2-3,TGTGCCAGTAGAGACTCGGGACCCGGAGGTAGAGATACGCAGTATTTT,CASRDSGPGGRDTQYF
.,.,TRBV30,TRBJ2-5,TGTGCCTGGAGTGGTTTGGTTAGGGGTACTACTACTAGGTTC,CAWSGLVRGTTTRF